This T cell receptor (beta chain) originates from a study of GPR56 and killer-like receptors on CD4 memory cells (dated by TCRdb to about 2019). For context, the study as a whole: The study proposed that progressive acquisition of KLRB1, KLRG1, GPR56 and then KLRF1 marks human CD4+ memory T-cell differentiation and cytokine production potential. Healthy blood donors in the study were described as age-matched to the liver disease patients, whose median age was 68 years.

Taken from the germline V gene, the CDR1 and CDR2 loops are SGHDN and FVKESK. The CDR3 starts with the cysteine, ends with the phenylalanine, and has 14 residues. DNA was not recorded. Study-level results and caveats: Diversity and similarity analyses were restricted to the 100 most expanded clones per population rather than full repertoires. Low clonal frequency was observed in the marker-negative population, and a progressive increase in clonal frequency, with a corresponding decrease in TCRbeta diversity, was observed along the proposed pathway. TCR repertoires overlapped especially between the late populations 4 and 5, and partly population 3. Clones dominating late populations 4 and 5 were also found in early populations 1 and 2, which the authors took as evidence for linear differentiation.

On this clonotype itself: It lacks a known antigen.

TCRdb lists the instrument as Illumina HiSeq 2500. The recombined TCRbeta locus was amplified by a previously published PCR protocol to build sequencing libraries. The study's processing was this. Any read whose average quality score fell below 30 was discarded, and IMSEQ was used to process the reads that remained. Each clonotype was defined by the combination of Vbeta gene, Jbeta gene and CDR3 amino acid sequence. Repertoire overlap between populations was quantified with the Morisita-Horn index computed on the top 100 expanded clones. Renyi diversity profiles calculated on the top 100 expanded clones were used to evaluate clonal diversity. Reprocessed by TCRdb, the reads give a single entry per CDR3 protein sequence, without DNA. These V and J calls rely on TCRdb rather than the paper's analysis. This sample's clone table shows some 2,000 distinct CDR3 sequences. Approximately 5.2% of the sample goes to the ten largest clones.

Prior to TCRbeta sequencing, five KLR/GPR56-defined CD4+ populations were enriched by fluorescence-activated cell sorting. TCRbeta repertoires of five CD4+ T-cell subsets defined by KLRB1, KLRG1, GPR56 and KLRF1 expression were sequenced to test a linear memory differentiation pathway. TCR-sequenced cells came from peripheral blood of healthy control individuals, reported as five donors in the TCRbeta analysis figure. Heparinized peripheral blood was collected, and every sample was processed within one hour of retrieval. To isolate peripheral blood mononuclear cells, blood was diluted 1:2 in PBS and put through Biocoll density gradient centrifugation at room temperature. Before flow sorting, freshly isolated PBMCs underwent magnetic sorting with anti-CD4 MicroBeads to enrich CD4+ T cells. A BD FACSAria II was used to sort CD4+ T cells, enriched from the PBMCs of healthy donors, according to marker expression. For surface staining, the researchers used Miltenyi Biotec antibodies: anti-KLRB1 clone 191B8, anti-KLRF1 clone 4A4.D10 and anti-KLRG1 clone REA261.

The rearranged segments are TRBV14 and TRBJ1-1; TCRdb indicates TRBD1, and absent DNA this call remains unverified. The sequencing input was memory CD4+ T cells from blood. The TCR originated in a human donor in good health. CDR3 sequence: CASSQPGVNTEAFF.